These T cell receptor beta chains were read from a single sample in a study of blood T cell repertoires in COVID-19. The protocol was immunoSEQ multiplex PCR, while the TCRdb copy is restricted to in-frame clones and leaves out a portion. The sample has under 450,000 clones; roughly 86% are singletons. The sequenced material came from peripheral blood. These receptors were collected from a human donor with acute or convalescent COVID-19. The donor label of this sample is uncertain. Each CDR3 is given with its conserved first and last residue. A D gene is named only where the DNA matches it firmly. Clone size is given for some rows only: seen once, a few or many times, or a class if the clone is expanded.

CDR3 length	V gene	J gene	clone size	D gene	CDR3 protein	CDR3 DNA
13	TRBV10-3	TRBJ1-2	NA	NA	CAISEDSPYGYTF	TGTGCCATCAGTGAGGACAGTCCCTATGGCTACACCTTC
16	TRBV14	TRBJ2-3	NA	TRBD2	CASSQENLAGVDTQYF	TGTGCCAGCAGCCAGGAAAACCTAGCGGGAGTTGATACGCAGTATTTT
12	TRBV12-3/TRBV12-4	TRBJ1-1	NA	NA	CASRFYDTEAFF	TGTGCCAGCAGGTTCTACGACACTGAAGCTTTCTTT
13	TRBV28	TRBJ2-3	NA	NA	CASRFGQSNTQYF	TGTGCCAGCAGGTTCGGACAGTCAAATACGCAGTATTTT
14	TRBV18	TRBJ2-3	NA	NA	CASSEGSFTDTQYF	TGTGCCAGCTCAGAGGGCTCTTTCACAGATACGCAGTATTTT
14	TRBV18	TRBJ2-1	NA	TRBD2	CASSLAGTYNEQFF	TGTGCCAGCTCATTAGCGGGGACCTACAATGAGCAGTTCTTC
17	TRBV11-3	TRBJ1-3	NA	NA	CASSLSFGGVPGNTIYF	TGTGCCAGCAGCTTATCATTCGGCGGGGTGCCTGGAAACACCATATATTTT
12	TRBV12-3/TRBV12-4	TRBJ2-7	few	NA	CASSLNRAEQYF	TGTGCCAGCAGTTTGAACAGGGCAGAGCAGTACTTC
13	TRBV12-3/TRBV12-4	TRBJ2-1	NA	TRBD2	CASSWGGYNEQFF	TGTGCCAGCAGTTGGGGGGGGTACAATGAGCAGTTCTTC
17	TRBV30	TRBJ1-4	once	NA	CAWTAPRGARTNEKLFF	TGTGCCTGGACCGCCCCCCGGGGGGCGAGGACTAATGAAAAACTGTTTTTT
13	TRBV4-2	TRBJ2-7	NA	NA	CASSSDRTYEQYF	TGTGCCAGCAGCTCCGACAGAACCTACGAGCAGTACTTC
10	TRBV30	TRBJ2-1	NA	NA	CAWSLNEQFF	TGTGCCTGGTCCCTCAATGAGCAGTTCTTC
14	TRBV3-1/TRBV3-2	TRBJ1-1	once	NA	CASSQGGPNTEAFF	TGTGCCAGCAGCCAAGGGGGGCCGAACACTGAAGCTTTCTTT
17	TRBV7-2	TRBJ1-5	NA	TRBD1	CASSYDRGGNRYQPQHF	TGTGCCAGCAGCTACGACAGGGGAGGTAATCGTTATCAGCCCCAGCATTTT
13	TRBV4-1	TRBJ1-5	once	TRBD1	CASSLQGNQPQHF	TGCGCCAGCAGCCTACAGGGGAATCAGCCCCAGCATTTT
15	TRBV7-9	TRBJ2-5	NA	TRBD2	CASSLVASGPGTQYF	TGTGCCAGCAGCTTAGTGGCTAGCGGCCCTGGGACCCAGTACTTC
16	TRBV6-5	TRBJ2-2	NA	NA	CASSYSRAGETGELFF	TGTGCCAGCAGTTACTCGAGGGCAGGGGAAACCGGGGAGCTGTTTTTT
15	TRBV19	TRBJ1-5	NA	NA	CASSIETGRTSPQHF	TGTGCCAGTAGTATAGAAACAGGGAGAACGTCGCCCCAGCATTTT
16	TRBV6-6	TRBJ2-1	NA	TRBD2	CASSYFTSGPNNEQFF	TGTGCCAGCAGTTACTTTACTAGCGGCCCAAACAATGAGCAGTTCTTC
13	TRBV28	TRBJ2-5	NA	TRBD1	CASSPGGQETQYF	TGTGCCAGCAGTCCAGGGGGCCAAGAGACCCAGTACTTC
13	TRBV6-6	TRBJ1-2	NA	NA	CASRSTQGYGYTF	TGTGCCAGCAGGTCGACGCAGGGGTATGGCTACACCTTC
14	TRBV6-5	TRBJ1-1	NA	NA	CASMEPTGGSEAFF	TGTGCCAGCATGGAACCGACGGGGGGGTCTGAAGCTTTCTTT
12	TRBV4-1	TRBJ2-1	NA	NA	CASSQALNEQFF	TGCGCCAGCAGCCAAGCCCTCAATGAGCAGTTCTTC
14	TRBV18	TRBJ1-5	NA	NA	CASSPEGGNQPQHF	TGTGCCAGCTCTCCGGAGGGGGGGAATCAGCCCCAGCATTTT
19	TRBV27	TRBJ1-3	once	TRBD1	CASKKLAGQGWGRGDTIYF	TGTGCCAGCAAAAAATTAGCCGGGCAGGGTTGGGGCAGGGGGGACACCATATATTTT
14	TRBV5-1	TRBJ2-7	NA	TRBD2	CASSPGPGGYEQYF	TGCGCCAGCAGCCCGGGACCGGGAGGCTACGAGCAGTACTTC
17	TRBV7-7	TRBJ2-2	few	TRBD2	CASSLTRLAGGTGELFF	TGTGCCAGCAGCTTAACCCGACTAGCGGGGGGCACCGGGGAGCTGTTTTTT
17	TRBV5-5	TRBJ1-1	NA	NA	CASSLRQGRNLNTEAFF	TGTGCCAGCAGCTTACGTCAGGGGCGAAACCTGAACACTGAAGCTTTCTTT
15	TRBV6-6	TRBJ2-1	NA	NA	CASSYSKGLGNEQFF	TGTGCCAGCAGTTACTCGAAGGGGCTGGGAAATGAGCAGTTCTTC
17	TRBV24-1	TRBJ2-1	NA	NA	CATRPRKGDLHYNEQFF	TGTGCCACCAGGCCAAGAAAAGGGGATCTGCACTACAATGAGCAGTTCTTC
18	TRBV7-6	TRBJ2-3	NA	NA	CASSLVVSSGPSTDTQYF	TGTGCCAGCAGCTTAGTGGTTTCGAGCGGACCTAGCACAGATACGCAGTATTTT
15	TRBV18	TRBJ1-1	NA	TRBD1	CASSPPRGQGSEAFF	TGTGCCAGCTCACCACCAAGGGGGCAAGGGTCTGAAGCTTTCTTT
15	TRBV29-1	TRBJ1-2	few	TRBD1	CSVDQHPGTGVVYTF	TGCAGCGTTGATCAACATCCGGGGACAGGTGTAGTCTACACCTTC
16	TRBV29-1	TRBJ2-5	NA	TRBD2	CSATPLLAGGRETQYF	TGCAGCGCCACGCCGTTACTAGCGGGAGGGCGGGAGACCCAGTACTTC
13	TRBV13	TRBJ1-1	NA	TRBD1	CASSPGQGPEAFF	TGTGCCAGCAGCCCGGGACAGGGACCTGAAGCTTTCTTT
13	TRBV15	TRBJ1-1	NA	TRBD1	CATSLLRGSEAFF	TGTGCCACCAGCCTACTCAGGGGGTCTGAAGCTTTCTTT
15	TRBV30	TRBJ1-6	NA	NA	CAWRHLGAAYSPLHF	TGTGCCTGGAGACACCTGGGGGCGGCCTATTCACCCCTCCACTTT
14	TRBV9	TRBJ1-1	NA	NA	CASSESRVNTEAFF	TGTGCCAGCAGCGAAAGCAGGGTAAACACTGAAGCTTTCTTT
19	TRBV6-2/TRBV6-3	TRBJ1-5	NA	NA	CASSYRPSPGQYSNQPQHF	TGTGCCAGCAGTTACAGACCCTCACCGGGACAATATAGCAATCAGCCCCAGCATTTT
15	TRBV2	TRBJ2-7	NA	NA	CASSRESWSVYEQYF	TGTGCCAGCAGCCGAGAGAGTTGGAGTGTCTACGAGCAGTACTTC
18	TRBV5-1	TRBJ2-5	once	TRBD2	CASSAGLAGNLPGETQYF	TGCGCCAGCAGCGCGGGACTAGCGGGGAACTTGCCGGGAGAGACCCAGTACTTC
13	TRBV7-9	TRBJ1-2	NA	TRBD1	CASSPGQGWGYTF	TGTGCCAGCAGCCCCGGACAGGGTTGGGGCTACACCTTC
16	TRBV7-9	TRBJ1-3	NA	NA	CASSPTRGRSGNTIYF	TGTGCCAGCAGCCCTACGCGGGGGCGCTCTGGAAACACCATATATTTT
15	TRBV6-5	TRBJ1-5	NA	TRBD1	CASRVQGNSNQPQHF	TGTGCCAGCAGAGTACAGGGGAATAGCAATCAGCCCCAGCATTTT
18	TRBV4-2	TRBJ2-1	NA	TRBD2	CASSRIDPGLAGDNEQFF	TGTGCCAGCAGCCGAATAGACCCAGGACTAGCGGGAGACAATGAGCAGTTCTTC
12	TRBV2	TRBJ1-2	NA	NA	CASRPEGGGYTF	TGTGCCAGCAGACCGGAAGGCGGTGGCTACACCTTC
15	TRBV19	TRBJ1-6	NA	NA	CASSMDWSYNSPLHF	TGTGCCAGTAGTATGGACTGGTCCTATAATTCACCCCTCCACTTT
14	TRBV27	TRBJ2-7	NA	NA	CASSLFYRSYEQYF	TGTGCCAGCAGTTTATTTTACAGAAGCTACGAGCAGTACTTC
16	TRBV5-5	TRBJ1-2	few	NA	CASSLEIAEGSYGYTF	TGTGCCAGCAGCTTGGAAATCGCTGAGGGTTCCTATGGCTACACCTTC
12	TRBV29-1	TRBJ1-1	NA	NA	CSVGGGRTEAFF	TGCAGCGTTGGCGGGGGTCGGACTGAAGCTTTCTTT
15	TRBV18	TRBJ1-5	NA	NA	CASSPETGRNQPQHF	TGTGCCAGCTCACCAGAAACTGGGCGCAATCAGCCCCAGCATTTT
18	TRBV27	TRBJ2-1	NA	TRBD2	CASSFVGVKAGAYNEQFF	TGTGCCAGCAGTTTCGTGGGCGTTAAAGCGGGGGCCTACAATGAGCAGTTCTTC
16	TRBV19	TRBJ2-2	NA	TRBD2	CASSPGSGRSGGELFF	TGTGCCAGTAGTCCTGGGAGCGGGAGGTCTGGCGGGGAGCTGTTTTTT
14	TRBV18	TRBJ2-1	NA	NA	CASSPRAPNNEQFF	TGTGCCAGCTCACCGCGGGCCCCTAACAATGAGCAGTTCTTC
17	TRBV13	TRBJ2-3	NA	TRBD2	CASSPRLAGFPTDTQYF	TGTGCCAGCAGCCCACGACTAGCGGGGTTCCCCACAGATACGCAGTATTTT
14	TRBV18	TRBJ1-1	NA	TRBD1	CASHLTGGGTEAFF	TGTGCCAGCCACCTGACAGGGGGAGGCACTGAAGCTTTCTTT
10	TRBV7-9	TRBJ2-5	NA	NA	CASAQETQYF	TGTGCCAGCGCTCAGGAGACCCAGTACTTC